These 32 T cell receptor beta chains share one sample of origin, sequenced in a study of CD8 T cells in Susac syndrome. The RNA, about 0.5 to 1 ug, was put through reverse transcription using random hexamers. TCRdb called the immunoSEQ multiplex PCR reads again in MiXCR, with one record for every CDR3 protein. The table records about 150,000 distinct CDR3 sequences, 95% of them present only once. Specimen: CD8+ T cells from PBMCs. Every receptor here comes from a human donor with multiple sclerosis.

The rearrangement uses TRBV7-2 and TRBJ2-3, with D unclear. The CDR3 runs to 16 residues. CDR1 and CDR2 (germline): SGHTA, FQGNSA. Trimming shortened V by 1 base and J by 0 bases, and 11 bases separated the two germline ends. Here the CDR3 reads CASSLVVTTSTDTQYF. DNA for the CDR3: TGTGCCAGCAGCTTAGTCGTGACAACTAGCACAGATACGCAGTATTTT.

This rearrangement joins TRBV29-1 to TRBJ1-2, with TRBD1 identical over 7 bases. J gave up 2 bases and V 0 bases, and 18 bases lay outside the gene matches. Per the germline V gene, CDR1 is SQVTM and CDR2 is ANQGSEA. This CDR3 is 19 amino acids long. This CDR3 reads CSVEELTYYTGTENYGYTF. The CDR3 nucleotides read TGCAGCGTTGAAGAATTGACCTATTATACCGGGACAGAGAACTATGGCTACACCTTC.

The rearrangement links TRBV2 to TRBJ2-7, with 9 bases fitting TRBD1. With 4 bases clipped from V and 5 bases from J, the junction kept 6 bases outside the gene matches. This CDR3 region has 14 residues. Germline CDR1 reads SNHLY; CDR2 reads FYNNEI. Here the CDR3 reads CASSGGDRGNEQYF. The CDR3 coding sequence is TGTGCCAGCAGTGGGGGAGACAGGGGGAACGAGCAGTACTTC.

The chain couples TRBV20-1 to TRBJ1-1, with no clear D. Germline values: CDR1 DFQATT, CDR2 SNEGSKA (reference sequence). The CDR3 loop spans 12 amino acids. Trimming left V 6 bases short and J 4 bases short, with 12 bases between. CDR3 nucleotide sequence: TGCAGTGCCTACACAGCGATCACTGAAGCTTTCTTT. Translating it yields CSAYTAITEAFF.

J is TRBJ1-1 and V is TRBV30; 9 bases are a match to TRBD1. This CDR3 spans 14 amino acids. V trimming: 5 bases; J trimming: 4 bases; junction bases outside the gene matches: 8. Germline CDR1 is GTSNPN and CDR2 is SVGIG (reference sequence). CDR3 nucleotide sequence: TGTGCCTGGGACCCCGGGACAGGGCCCACTGAAGCTTTCTTT. Translation: CAWDPGTGPTEAFF.

The J gene is TRBJ2-2, the V gene TRBV6-1, with D perhaps matching TRBD2 (6 bases). This CDR3 has 16 amino acids. Trimming stripped 0 bases from V and 7 bases from J, with 15 bases between. Germline loops: CDR1 MNHNS, CDR2 SASEGT. The CDR3 DNA reads TGTGCCAGCAGTGAAGCGCTTCAAAGGAGGGACGGGGAGCTGTTTTTT. Protein product: CASSEALQRRDGELFF.

This clonotype was observed a single time. The rearrangement uses TRBV27 and TRBJ1-5, with D hard to call. Trimming removed 5 bases from V and 5 bases from J, with 19 bases in between. The CDR3 sequence is 16 residues long. Per the germline V gene, CDR1 is MNHEY and CDR2 is SMNVEV (reference sequence). CDR3 protein: CASSEAAMGIDQPQHF. In nucleotides, the CDR3 is TGTGCCAGCAGTGAGGCGGCGATGGGGATTGATCAGCCCCAGCATTTT.

The CDR3 here is CASSFGTGGETQYF. Written as DNA, the CDR3 is TGTGCCAGCAGTTTCGGGACAGGGGGAGAGACCCAGTACTTC. The chain carries TRBV6-5 and TRBJ2-5, with 11 bases aligning to TRBD1. CDR3 size: 14 residues. V shed 4 bases, J shed 4 bases, and the junction held 2 bases outside the gene matches. The germline V gene encodes CDR1 MNHEY and CDR2 SVGAGI.

This chain connects TRBV11-2 to TRBJ2-6, with D uncertain. Between the trimmed V and J ends, which lost 1 base and 2 bases, there was a span of 6 bases. Germline V gene data show CDR1 as SGHAT and CDR2 as FQNNGV. The CDR3 runs to 15 residues. As DNA, the CDR3 is TGTGCCAGCAGCTTAGGGTTCGCTGGGGCCAACGTCCTGACTTTC. As protein: CASSLGFAGANVLTF.

DNA for the CDR3: TGTGCCAGCTCACCGCCGCAGGGCCTGCCCCAAGAGACCCAGTACTTC. It encodes CASSPPQGLPQETQYF. The chain combines TRBV18 with TRBJ2-5; D might be TRBD1 (5 bases). CDR3 size: 16 residues. Germline V CDR1 and CDR2: KGHSH, LQKENI. V lost 3 bases and J lost 1, with 15 bases in between.

The J gene is TRBJ2-7, the V gene TRBV29-1, with D tentatively TRBD2 (7 bases). The germline gives CDR1 SQVTM, CDR2 ANQGSEA. V lost 0 bases, J lost 5 bases, and 14 bases lay in between. This CDR3 contains 14 residues. The CDR3 sequence: CSVEDRGALDEQYF. In DNA form, the CDR3 reads TGCAGCGTTGAAGACCGGGGGGCGTTGGACGAGCAGTACTTC.

The rearrangement joins TRBV4-1 to TRBJ1-6; a possible D gene is TRBD1 (5 bases). This CDR3 has 16 amino acids. Trimming left V 2 bases short and J 10 bases short, with 18 bases between. Germline-derived CDR1 and CDR2 are MGHRA and YSYEKL. The CDR3 DNA is TGCGCCAGCAGCCAAAAGGGGATACCATCTGAGTCACCCCTCCACTTT. Translating gives CASSQKGIPSESPLHF.

V is TRBV28 and J is TRBJ1-6; no reliable D call. The CDR3 spans 14 residues. With 1 base removed from V and 10 bases from J, the gap between germline ends came to 11 bases. Germline CDR1 MDHEN, CDR2 SYDVKM. DNA of the CDR3: TGTGCCAGCAGTTTATTGCGGGTAGTATCACCCCTCCACTTT. Protein product: CASSLLRVVSPLHF.

The rearrangement uses TRBV3-1 and TRBJ2-3; 10 bases match TRBD2. Looked up from germline, CDR1 is LGHDT and CDR2 is YNNKEL (reference sequence). V dropped 2 bases and J dropped 0; count of bases not matched to a gene: 5. The CDR3 spans 17 residues. CDR3: CASSQTKRGGSTDTQYF. DNA of the CDR3: TGTGCCAGCAGCCAAACTAAGCGGGGGGGCAGCACAGATACGCAGTATTTT.

V is TRBV29-1 and J is TRBJ2-3, with 9 bases that match TRBD2. J gave up 1 base and V 5 bases, and 4 bases lay outside the gene matches. This CDR3 contains 14 residues. Germline CDR1 is SQVTM and CDR2 is ANQGSEA. The CDR3 bases are TGCAGCGTTACCAGCGGGGGGCGCACAGATACGCAGTATTTT. As protein: CSVTSGGRTDTQYF.

This rearrangement joins TRBV2 to TRBJ1-2, with D maybe TRBD1 (5 bases). V shed 3 bases and J shed 4 bases, with 12 bases lying between them. The germline gives CDR1 SNHLY, CDR2 FYNNEI. CDR3 length: 14 residues. CDR3 sequence (DNA): TGTGCCAGCAGTGACTCCGGGGGAGGCTATGGCTACACCTTC. It translates to CASSDSGGGYGYTF.

This chain links TRBV20-1 with TRBJ1-1; tentatively, D is TRBD1 (5 bases). Germline CDR1 and CDR2: DFQATT and SNEGSKA (reference sequence). This CDR3 is 11 amino acids long. The germline V and J ends were trimmed by 0 bases and 10 bases, with 9 bases remaining between them. The CDR3 nucleotides read TGCAGTGCTAGAGATACAGGAGGAGCTTTCTTT. Its protein is CSARDTGGAFF.

V gene TRBV4-2 combines with J gene TRBJ2-3; D is ambiguous. This CDR3 is built from 15 residues. V lost 1 base and J 3 bases, leaving 11 bases between the germline ends. CDR1 is LGHNA, CDR2 YNFKEQ, per germline. The CDR3, as DNA: TGTGCCAGCAGCCAAGGTTCTCCCGAAACAGATACGCAGTATTTT. Residues: CASSQGSPETDTQYF.

This chain links TRBV25-1 with TRBJ2-1, with 10 bases aligning to TRBD2. The CDR3 length is 16 residues. The germline CDR1 and CDR2 sequences are MGHDK and SYGVNS. The V gene end was trimmed by 1 base and the J gene end by 7 bases; junction bases not matched to a gene: 7. The DNA for the CDR3 is TGTGCCAGCAGTGAATCCGAGCGGGGGGGCCCGAATGAGCAGTTCTTC. It is translated as CASSESERGGPNEQFF.

This sequence joins TRBV5-6 and TRBJ1-2; no reliable D call. With 4 bases removed from V and 6 bases from J, the gap between germline ends came to 4 bases. From germline, CDR1 is SGHDT and CDR2 YYEEEE. The CDR3 is 10 amino acids. The CDR3 DNA sequence: TGTGCCAGCAGCGGACATGGCTACACCTTC. Translation: CASSGHGYTF.

V and J are TRBV27 and TRBJ2-7, with D possibly matching TRBD1 (6 bases). This CDR3 region has 14 residues. Germline V lookup: CDR1 MNHEY, CDR2 SMNVEV (reference sequence). Trimming pared 5 bases from V and 7 bases from J, leaving 18 bases between. The CDR3 nucleotides read TGTGCCAGCAGTAGTACAGGGAATCTATGGGAGCAGTACGTC. This sequence encodes CASSSTGNLWEQYV.

J is TRBJ1-2 and V is TRBV20-1; maybe TRBD1 (5 bases). In germline, CDR1 is DFQATT, CDR2 SNEGSKA (reference sequence). Trimming stripped 1 base from V and 2 bases from J, with 11 bases between. The CDR3 covers 14 residues. The CDR3 nucleotides read TGCAGTGCTAGAGCCCCGGAGGGGAACTATGGCTACACCTTC. Translation gives CSARAPEGNYGYTF.

The rearrangement joins TRBV25-1 to TRBJ1-3, with D perhaps matching TRBD1 (5 bases). The CDR3 runs 13 residues. Germline lookup yields CDR1 MGHDK and CDR2 SYGVNS. Trimming cost V 6 bases and J 2 bases, with 8 bases left between them. Written as DNA, the CDR3 is TGTGCCAGCAGCGGGACGGCTGGAAACACCATATATTTT. It is translated as CASSGTAGNTIYF.

J is TRBJ2-1 and V is TRBV29-1; D possibly uses TRBD1 or TRBD2 (5 bases each). The V end lost 6 bases, the J end lost 8 bases, and 17 bases lay between the germline ends. CDR1 and CDR2 (germline): SQVTM, ANQGSEA. CDR3 size: 13 residues. The CDR3, as DNA: TGCAGCGTCCCGCAGGGCCGGGGCGATGAGCAGTTCTTC. Its protein is CSVPQGRGDEQFF.

The rearrangement joins TRBV29-1 to TRBJ1-1; the D is unclear. The CDR3 covers 12 residues. V lost 7 bases and J lost 1, with 10 bases in between. CDR1 is SQVTM and CDR2 is ANQGSEA in the germline V gene. The CDR3 nucleotides are TGCAGCGCCGACATCCCGAACACTGAAGCTTTCTTT. This encodes CSADIPNTEAFF.

The chain joins TRBV5-1 to TRBJ2-1; 8 bases fit TRBD2. CDR1 and CDR2 (germline): SGHRS, YFSETQ. V lost 1 base and J lost 0; bases outside the gene matches: 9. CDR3 length: 18 residues. The CDR3: CASSLFSGASSSYNEQFF. CDR3 bases: TGCGCCAGCAGCTTGTTTAGCGGGGCCTCCAGCTCCTACAATGAGCAGTTCTTC.

This chain uses TRBV20-1 with TRBJ2-1; perhaps TRBD1 as D (6 bases). Between the trimmed V and J ends, which lost 6 bases and 4 bases, there was a span of 22 bases. CDR3 length: 16 residues. Germline CDR1 reads DFQATT; CDR2 reads SNEGSKA (reference sequence). CDR3 DNA sequence: TGCAGTGCGAGCTACAGGGTGTACACCCCATACAATGAGCAGTTCTTC. It codes for CSASYRVYTPYNEQFF.

V is TRBV20-1 and J is TRBJ1-2; D uncertain. Germline lookup yields CDR1 DFQATT and CDR2 SNEGSKA (reference sequence). The V end was cut by 4 bases, the J end by 4 bases, with 13 bases between. The length of the CDR3 is 13 residues. CDR3 bases: TGCAGTGCTAATCCCACCTCCATCTATGGCTACACCTTC. It codes for CSANPTSIYGYTF.

J is TRBJ1-1 and V is TRBV4-2; TRBD1 aligns across 8 bases. The germline V gene encodes CDR1 LGHNA and CDR2 YNFKEQ. The CDR3 covers 16 residues. The V gene end was trimmed by 0 bases and the J gene end by 5 bases; junction bases not matched to a gene: 8. This CDR3 reads CASSQDLSGGLTEAFF. The CDR3 DNA sequence: TGTGCCAGCAGCCAAGATTTGTCAGGGGGCTTGACTGAAGCTTTCTTT.

V gene TRBV12-3 or TRBV12-4 combines with J gene TRBJ1-1, with TRBD1 matching 11 bases. Trimming at V came to 4 bases and at J to 7 bases, leaving 11 bases not matched to a gene. The CDR3 has 16 amino acids. CDR3 amino acids: CASSSLRDRGFIEAFF. The CDR3 DNA reads as TGTGCCAGCAGTTCCCTTCGGGACAGGGGGTTTATTGAAGCTTTCTTT.

This chain connects TRBV2 to TRBJ2-1, with a weak D call TRBD2 (5 bases). V was cut by 7 bases and J by 7 bases, with 29 bases left in between. The CDR3 length is 18 residues. Germline CDR1 SNHLY, CDR2 FYNNEI. CDR3 residues: CASISAGSPSDQRNEQFF. The CDR3 coding sequence is TGTGCCAGCATCTCGGCCGGCTCCCCATCGGATCAGCGGAATGAGCAGTTCTTC.

The chain has TRBV20-1 and TRBJ2-1; maybe TRBD2 (5 bases). CDR1 DFQATT and CDR2 SNEGSKA come from the germline V gene (reference sequence). V lost 5 bases and J lost 4, with 9 bases in between. The CDR3 is made up of 12 amino acids. The CDR3 region is CSAPDSYNEQFF. The CDR3 nucleotides are TGCAGTGCTCCGGACTCTTACAATGAGCAGTTCTTC.